The source of this T cell receptor beta chain is a study of blood T cell repertoires in COVID-19. Profiling relied on immunoSEQ multiplex PCR, and the TCRdb table lists in-frame clones only, not all of them. Found here are roughly 220,000 clones, under 90% of them singletons; the top ten hold less than 20%. Germline V gives CDR1 SGHTA, CDR2 FQGNSA. The CDR3 is 15 amino acids. The V end was cut by 5 bases, the J end by 4 bases, with 15 bases between. The chain is built from TRBV7-2 and TRBJ1-3, with D possibly being TRBD1 (6 bases). The specimen sequenced was peripheral blood. The clonotype comes from a man aged 30 to 45 with active or convalescent COVID-19. CDR3 nucleotide sequence: TGTGCCAGCAGCCTGGACAGAGAAGTAGGAAACACCATATATTTT. This gives the protein CASSLDREVGNTIYF.